Following are 25 T cell receptor beta chains from one sample sequenced in a study of cytomegalovirus exposure and HLA in healthy donors. The PCR ran on 60 Vbeta and 13 Jbeta primers. The protocol was immunoSEQ multiplex PCR, while the TCRdb copy is restricted to in-frame clones and leaves out a portion. The data show 95,000 to 150,000 clones, around 74% seen once. Sequencing used PBMCs. The receptors were sampled from a man aged 55-75 years in good health and CMV-seropositive.

This chain connects TRBV13 to TRBJ2-7, with 7 bases fitting TRBD2. The CDR3 is made up of 14 amino acids. Trimming removed 6 bases from V and 3 bases from J; junction bases left unmatched: 8. From germline, CDR1 is PRHDT and CDR2 FYEKMQ (reference sequence). Here the CDR3 reads CASRRTSGLYEQYF. The CDR3 DNA sequence: TGTGCCAGCAGGCGGACTAGTGGTCTCTACGAGCAGTACTTC.

This sequence joins TRBV11-2 and TRBJ1-2; D gene unclear. Germline CDR1 reads SGHAT; CDR2 reads FQNNGV. The CDR3 runs 13 residues. V lost 0 bases and J 7 bases, leaving 9 bases between the germline ends. CDR3 sequence: CASSLDRLAGYTF. The DNA for the CDR3 is TGTGCCAGCAGCTTAGATCGCCTGGCTGGCTACACCTTC.

This clone was seen only once. The J gene is TRBJ1-2, the V gene TRBV25-1; D uncertain. This CDR3 has 17 residues. Trimming pared 8 bases from V and 8 bases from J, leaving 30 bases between. CDR1 and CDR2 from the germline V gene are MGHDK and SYGVNS. CDR3 DNA sequence: TGTGCCAGCCAAGGCCCCACCCCCGAGACACGGCTCCGGGGCTACACCTTC. Protein sequence: CASQGPTPETRLRGYTF.

The J gene is TRBJ2-5, the V gene TRBV27; TRBD1 aligns across 9 bases. Gene TRBJ2-7 matches the end of the DNA better, so the J call may be wrong. The CDR3 has 15 residues. Germline values: CDR1 MNHEY, CDR2 SMNVEV (reference sequence). Here the CDR3 reads CASSPGTGPTYEQYF. DNA for the CDR3: TGTGCCAGCAGCCCCGGGACAGGGCCAACCTACGAGCAGTACTTC.

This clone was counted only a few times. The V call is TRBV6-1, the J call TRBJ1-2; TRBD1 is a possible D gene (5 bases). Trimming cost V 5 bases and J 5 bases, with 12 bases left between them. The CDR3 consists of 13 residues. The V gene's germline CDR1 is MNHNS and CDR2 SASEGT. The CDR3 sequence: CASSPREGYGYTF. CDR3 DNA sequence: TGTGCCAGCAGTCCCCGGGAGGGGTATGGCTACACCTTC.

The chain recombines TRBV5-8 with TRBJ2-2, with D possibly being TRBD1 (9 bases). The CDR3 loop spans 19 amino acids. The germline V gene has CDR1 SGHTS and CDR2 YDEGEE. Trimming removed 5 bases from V and 4 bases from J, with 27 bases in between. The CDR3 reads CASSLGTGRTAGATGELFF. The CDR3, as DNA: TGTGCCAGCAGTCTGGGGACAGGGCGGACAGCGGGGGCCACCGGGGAGCTGTTTTTT.

In this sample, this clone turned up once. V and J are TRBV19 and TRBJ1-6; D is perhaps TRBD1 (6 bases). Trimming cost V 6 bases and J 5 bases, with 14 bases left between them. The CDR3 runs 15 residues. The germline gives CDR1 LNHDA, CDR2 SQIVND (reference sequence). This CDR3 is CASSRGQHNNSPLHF. DNA for the CDR3: TGTGCCAGTAGCCGAGGACAGCACAATAATTCACCCCTCCACTTT.

The chain combines TRBV5-1 with TRBJ2-1, with 16 bases identical to TRBD2. The CDR3 is 15 amino acids. V shed 4 bases and J 8 bases; nucleotides not matched to a gene: 3. Germline loops: CDR1 SGHRS, CDR2 YFSETQ. CDR3 sequence (DNA): TGCGCCAGCAGCGCGGGACTAGCGGGGGGGGATGAGCAGTTCTTC. This codes for CASSAGLAGGDEQFF.

The gene calls are TRBV6-7 and TRBJ2-5; 7 bases are shared with TRBD2. The closer fit of TRBJ2-7 to the DNA end suggests the J call may be wrong. TRBV6-7 is an open reading frame whose function is uncertain. The CDR3 is made up of 13 amino acids. The CDR3 loop reads CASAWGGDYEQYF. The CDR3 DNA follows: TGTGCCAGCGCATGGGGGGGGGACTACGAGCAGTACTTC.

V is TRBV5-5 and J is TRBJ2-2, with TRBD2 matching over 7 bases. The ends lost 0 bases at V and 6 bases at J; junction bases unmatched: 8. Germline V gives CDR1 SGHKS, CDR2 YYEKEE (reference sequence). The CDR3 totals 16 residues. This CDR3 reads CASSLDPSGGPGELFF. The CDR3 nucleotides are TGTGCCAGCAGCTTGGACCCTTCGGGGGGTCCCGGGGAGCTGTTTTTT.

The chain has TRBV27 and TRBJ1-2, with 9 bases identical to TRBD1. Germline V gives CDR1 MNHEY, CDR2 SMNVEV (reference sequence). The CDR3 contains 14 residues. The J segment lost 2 bases and the V segment lost 8 bases, leaving 6 bases of the junction unmatched. The CDR3 region has the DNA TGTGCCAGCTCCACAGGGGGCCACAACTATGGCTACACCTTC. Translated, it gives CASSTGGHNYGYTF.

As DNA, the CDR3 is TGTGCCAGCAGCTTAGCGCTCAGTAATCAGCCCCAGCATTTT. Translation gives CASSLALSNQPQHF. The V gene is TRBV7-8, the J gene TRBJ1-5, with unresolved D. CDR3 size: 14 residues. CDR1 SGHVS and CDR2 FQNEAQ come from the germline V gene. Trimming left V 0 bases short and J 4 bases short, with 7 bases between.

J is TRBJ2-3 and V is TRBV2; D gene ambiguous. This CDR3 is built from 14 residues. Trimming shortened V by 2 bases and J by 2 bases, and 8 bases separated the two germline ends. CDR1 is SNHLY and CDR2 is FYNNEI in the germline V gene. DNA for the CDR3: TGTGCCAGCAGTGAAAACAGCTACACAGATACGCAGTATTTT. It yields the protein CASSENSYTDTQYF.

This sequence joins TRBV5-1 and TRBJ2-3; 9 nucleotides match TRBD1. The germline CDR1 and CDR2 sequences are SGHRS and YFSETQ. J lost 3 bases, V lost 2 bases, and 4 bases had no gene match. The CDR3 loop spans 15 amino acids. This chain's CDR3 is CASSLQGAVTDTQYF. The CDR3 coding sequence is TGCGCCAGCAGCTTACAGGGGGCGGTGACAGATACGCAGTATTTT.

The CDR3 loop is CAWSPRQGRQYF. CDR3 nucleotides: TGTGCCTGGAGTCCCCGACAGGGGAGGCAGTACTTC. The V and J genes are TRBV30 and TRBJ2-7, with 8 bases matching TRBD1. The CDR3 runs 12 residues. Germline assignment: CDR1 GTSNPN and CDR2 SVGIG (reference sequence). The V and J ends lost 2 bases and 9 bases, in that order; junction bases with no gene match: 6.

V and J are TRBV2 and TRBJ1-1; D is ambiguous. Germline loops: CDR1 SNHLY, CDR2 FYNNEI. With 6 bases removed from V and 11 bases from J, the gap between germline ends came to 13 bases. CDR3 length equals 11 residues. CDR3 sequence: CASREEVSAFF. The DNA for the CDR3 is TGTGCCAGCAGGGAGGAGGTTAGTGCTTTCTTT. Based on the CDR3 plus reference TRBV2 and TRBJ1-1, the full variable domain is EPEVTQTPSHQVTQMGQEVILRCVPISNHLYFYWYRQILGQKVEFLVSFYNNEISEKSEIFDDQFSVERPDGSNFTLKIRSTKLEDSAMYFCASREEVSAFFGQGTRLTVV.

The rearrangement joins TRBV18 to TRBJ2-5, with a possible D match to TRBD2 (5 bases). V was clipped by 2 bases and J by 1 base, with 20 bases between them. The germline gives CDR1 KGHSH, CDR2 LQKENI. This CDR3 is 18 amino acids long. The CDR3 spells CASSPREFGEWSQETQYF. The CDR3 DNA reads TGTGCCAGCTCACCAAGGGAGTTTGGGGAGTGGTCCCAAGAGACCCAGTACTTC. Complete variable domain (other parts from reference TRBV18 and TRBJ2-5): NAGVMQNPRHLVRRRGQEARLRCSPMKGHSHVYWYRQLPEEGLKFMVYLQKENIIDESGMPKERFSAEFPKEGPSILRIQQVVRGDSAAYFCASSPREFGEWSQETQYFGPGTRLLVL.

This chain links TRBV27 with TRBJ2-1; D might be TRBD1 (6 bases). This CDR3 has 14 residues. The V gene's germline CDR1 is MNHEY and CDR2 SMNVEV (reference sequence). V was clipped by 4 bases and J by 1 base, with 8 bases between them. The CDR3: CASSSQGSYNEQFF. The DNA for the CDR3 is TGTGCCAGCAGTTCCCAGGGGTCCTACAATGAGCAGTTCTTC.

The CDR3 nucleotides read TGTGCCAGCAGTCCCGGGGACACCTACGAGCAGTACTTC. Translation: CASSPGDTYEQYF. The V and J genes are TRBV28 and TRBJ2-7; D may be TRBD1 (6 bases). In germline, CDR1 is MDHEN, CDR2 SYDVKM. The CDR3 length is 13 residues. Trimming took off 5 bases at V and 2 bases at J, with 10 bases between the two ends.

The chain is built from TRBV6-5 and TRBJ1-1; possible D gene TRBD1, 6 bases. V dropped 1 base and J dropped 11 bases, with 14 bases sitting between them. This CDR3 comprises 13 residues. Germline V gene data show CDR1 as MNHEY and CDR2 as SVGAGI. The CDR3 DNA is TGTGCCAGCAGTTACTTACGGGACACCGCTGCTTTCTTT. The encoded protein is CASSYLRDTAAFF.

The chain employs TRBV9 and TRBJ2-1; 10 bases agree with TRBD2. The CDR3 runs to 17 residues. V trimming: 4 bases; J trimming: 6 bases; junction bases outside the gene matches: 13. Germline-derived CDR1 and CDR2 are SGDLS and YYNGEE. The CDR3 DNA reads as TGTGCCAGCAGCCCGGAAGGAGCGGGAGGGCCTATCAATGAGCAGTTCTTC. Protein: CASSPEGAGGPINEQFF.

This clone was counted between two and nine times. The V gene is TRBV6-5, the J gene TRBJ2-7; possible D gene TRBD2, 6 bases. The CDR3 has 11 amino acids. Per germline, CDR1 MNHEY and CDR2 SVGAGI. V lost 2 bases to trimming and J lost 12 bases, with 11 bases between them. This CDR3 is CASSYAGLSYF. CDR3 sequence (DNA): TGTGCCAGCAGTTACGCGGGGCTATCGTACTTC.

This chain connects TRBV2 to TRBJ2-5, with 9 positions matching TRBD1. V lost 4 bases, J lost 5 bases, and 11 bases stayed unmatched. CDR3 length equals 16 residues. Germline lookup yields CDR1 SNHLY and CDR2 FYNNEI. The CDR3 spells CASSAFWDRVAETQYF. The CDR3, as DNA: TGTGCCAGCAGTGCCTTTTGGGACAGGGTTGCGGAGACCCAGTACTTC.

This clone was counted a few times. The chain's CDR3 is CASSPPVGELFF. The CDR3 DNA sequence: TGTGCCAGCAGCCCCCCAGTGGGGGAGCTGTTTTTT. V gene TRBV7-3 combines with J gene TRBJ2-2; no clear D. Trimming left V 5 bases short and J 8 bases short, with 9 bases between. Germline CDR1 reads SGHTA; CDR2 reads FQGTGA. The CDR3 loop spans 12 amino acids.

The rearrangement joins TRBV2 to TRBJ1-2; D might be TRBD1 (6 bases). The V end was cut by 3 bases, the J end by 3 bases, with 8 bases between. The CDR3 length is 13 residues. CDR1 is SNHLY and CDR2 is FYNNEI in the germline V gene. The CDR3 bases are TGTGCCAGCAGTGAGTCAGGGGACTATGGCTACACCTTC. Encoded protein: CASSESGDYGYTF. The entire variable domain, with the rest obtained from reference TRBV2 and TRBJ1-2, is as follows: EPEVTQTPSHQVTQMGQEVILRCVPISNHLYFYWYRQILGQKVEFLVSFYNNEISEKSEIFDDQFSVERPDGSNFTLKIRSTKLEDSAMYFCASSESGDYGYTFGSGTRLTVV.